The 29 T cell receptor beta chains listed next were all sequenced from one sample in a study of HIV-infected patients and healthy controls. Alpha and beta constant-region primers primed reverse transcription of around 500 ng RNA. Separate chain-specific third strand synthesis with multiplexing indices produced the alpha and beta libraries. TCRdb fed the 5' RACE reads into MiXCR, producing one record per CDR3 protein. The data show roughly 10,000 distinct CDR3 sequences, 8% seen once. Whole blood was used without fractionation, so all unsorted peripheral T cells were included. Specimen: blood, collected before antiretroviral therapy. Receptors originate from an adult with HIV infection. The donor label of this sample is uncertain.

This clonotype was seen many times. The chain uses TRBV11-2 and TRBJ1-1, with D possibly being TRBD1 (5 bases). Per the germline V gene, CDR1 is SGHAT and CDR2 is FQNNGV. The CDR3 is 14 amino acids. Deletions cut 2 bases from V and 8 bases from J, with 15 bases between. CDR3 nucleotide sequence: TGTGCCAGCAGCTTACCCCCCGAAGACAGAGAAGCTTTCTTT. Its translation is CASSLPPEDREAFF.

CDR3 residues: CASNAGGSFQPQHF. The CDR3 DNA reads TGTGCCAGCAACGCAGGGGGCTCGTTTCAGCCCCAGCATTTT. This rearrangement joins TRBV5-6 to TRBJ1-5; 8 nucleotides agree with TRBD1. Trimming took 6 bases from V and 6 from J; bases not matched to a gene: 8. The CDR3 has 14 amino acids. Germline values: CDR1 SGHDT, CDR2 YYEEEE.

This clonotype showed up many times. The rearrangement uses TRBV28 and TRBJ2-5; 8 bases match TRBD1. Germline values: CDR1 MDHEN, CDR2 SYDVKM. J gave up 4 bases and V 6 bases, and 13 bases lay outside the gene matches. This CDR3 has 16 residues. Here the CDR3 reads CASSQDRVFEGETQYF. The CDR3 DNA follows: TGTGCCAGCAGCCAGGACAGGGTGTTTGAGGGAGAGACCCAGTACTTC.

This clonotype has ten or more counts. This chain links TRBV12-2 with TRBJ1-5. TRBV12-2 is deemed a pseudogene. The CDR3 consists of 16 residues. The CDR3 DNA follows: TGTGCAAGTCGCCTAACCGGATGCGACAGCAATCAGCCCCAGCATTTT. Encoded protein: CASRLTGCDSNQPQHF.

The V call is TRBV3-1, the J call TRBJ2-7; unclear D gene. This CDR3 has 16 amino acids. V was trimmed by 1 base and J by 1 base, leaving 14 bases between them. Germline V lookup: CDR1 LGHDT, CDR2 YNNKEL (reference sequence). The CDR3 bases are TGTGCCAGCAGCCAAGGGGGAAAGGGTATATCCTACGAGCAGTACTTC. Amino acids: CASSQGGKGISYEQYF.

The chain combines TRBV29-1 with TRBJ2-1, with a tentative D call TRBD2 (6 bases). Trimming stripped 3 bases from V and 12 bases from J, with 15 bases between. Germline V gene data show CDR1 as SQVTM and CDR2 as ANQGSEA. The CDR3 covers 12 residues. DNA for the CDR3: TGCAGCGTTGACCCCCGGGACTCCCGGCAGTTCTTC. Its protein product is CSVDPRDSRQFF.

This clonotype was observed at least ten times. The chain links TRBV6-6 to TRBJ2-3; a possible D gene is TRBD2 (6 bases). Germline V gives CDR1 MNHNY, CDR2 SVGAGI (reference sequence). V dropped 0 bases and J dropped 6 bases, with 19 bases sitting between them. The CDR3 covers 17 residues. CDR3 amino acids: CASSYSAGPPQRDTQYF. The CDR3 nucleotides are TGTGCCAGCAGTTACTCGGCGGGACCCCCGCAACGCGATACGCAGTATTTT.

This clonotype was observed at least ten times. The chain's CDR3 is CSARAGGVSYNEQFF. CDR3 nucleotide sequence: TGCAGTGCTAGAGCGGGCGGAGTCTCCTACAATGAGCAGTTCTTC. V is TRBV20-1 and J is TRBJ2-1; no clear D. The CDR3 is 15 amino acids. Germline CDR1 reads DFQATT; CDR2 reads SNEGSKA (reference sequence). The germline V and J ends were trimmed by 1 base and 0 bases, with 10 bases remaining between them.

This chain links TRBV4-2 with TRBJ2-5; D remains unclear. The CDR3 runs to 14 residues. The germline gives CDR1 LGHNA, CDR2 YNFKEQ. The ends were cut back, 1 base at V and 0 bases at J, with 6 bases in the middle. The CDR3: CASSQVGYQETQYF. The CDR3, as DNA: TGTGCCAGCAGCCAAGTAGGGTACCAAGAGACCCAGTACTTC.

V gene TRBV12-3 or TRBV12-4 combines with J gene TRBJ1-5, with D possibly TRBD1 on 6 matching bases. V was shortened by 5 bases and J by 11 bases, with 13 bases between the two germline ends. The CDR3 covers 12 residues. The CDR3 reads CASSPHRETQHF. The DNA of the CDR3 is TGTGCCAGCAGTCCTCACAGGGAAACCCAGCATTTT.

Many counts were recorded for this clonotype. The chain is built from TRBV7-8 and TRBJ2-1; 11 positions agree with TRBD2. The germline CDR1 and CDR2 sequences are SGHVS and FQNEAQ. This CDR3 comprises 17 residues. V lost 5 bases and J lost 0; bases outside the gene matches: 6. Written as DNA, the CDR3 is TGTGCCAGCAGCAATAGCGGGAGGGCCCTCTCCTACAATGAGCAGTTCTTC. Translation: CASSNSGRALSYNEQFF.

The sample holds many counts of this clonotype. V is TRBV29-1 and J is TRBJ2-1; TRBD2 matches at 9 bases. The J segment lost 9 bases and the V segment lost 2 bases, leaving 8 bases of the junction unmatched. The CDR3 is made up of 14 amino acids. Germline values: CDR1 SQVTM, CDR2 ANQGSEA. The CDR3 loop reads CSVESSGSLVEQFF. In nucleotides, the CDR3 is TGCAGCGTTGAAAGTAGCGGGAGTTTGGTTGAGCAGTTCTTC.

In this sample, this clonotype turned up many times. The genes are TRBV5-1 and TRBJ2-5, with D tentatively TRBD2 (6 bases). The length of the CDR3 is 14 residues. Germline V gene lookup returns CDR1 SGHRS and CDR2 YFSETQ. V dropped 1 base and J dropped 2 bases, with 9 bases sitting between them. The CDR3 bases are TGCGCCAGCAGCTTGTTAGGGAGGCAAGAGACCCAGTACTTC. It codes for CASSLLGRQETQYF.

The table lists this clonotype with many counts. The rearrangement uses TRBV20-1 and TRBJ1-2; D remains ambiguous. V was clipped by 6 bases and J by 0 bases, with 17 bases between them. This CDR3 has 15 amino acids. Per germline, CDR1 DFQATT and CDR2 SNEGSKA (reference sequence). Here the CDR3 reads CSARAVQATNYGYTF. DNA for the CDR3: TGCAGTGCCCGGGCGGTCCAGGCGACTAACTATGGCTACACCTTC.

The table lists this clonotype with many counts. V is TRBV20-1 and J is TRBJ1-3; possible D gene TRBD1, 5 bases. CDR3 length: 15 residues. Germline values: CDR1 DFQATT, CDR2 SNEGSKA (reference sequence). The V gene lost 0 bases and the J gene lost 3 bases, with 12 bases spanning the gap. The CDR3 sequence is CSARDSGQGGNTIYF. CDR3 bases: TGCAGTGCTAGAGATTCAGGGCAAGGTGGAAACACCATATATTTT.

This clonotype was counted at least ten times. J is TRBJ1-6 and V is TRBV7-2; D is unclear. V lost 5 bases, J lost 10 bases, and 15 bases lay in between. The germline V gene has CDR1 SGHTA and CDR2 FQGNSA. There are 14 residues in the CDR3. The DNA for the CDR3 is TGTGCCAGCAGCGAGGGCCCCTTGGGGTCACCCCTCCACTTT. This sequence encodes CASSEGPLGSPLHF.

This clonotype was recorded many times. The chain recombines TRBV4-1 with TRBJ2-7; 8 bases match TRBD1. The CDR3 runs 15 residues. The ends lost 4 bases at V and 5 bases at J; junction bases unmatched: 10. The germline gives CDR1 MGHRA, CDR2 YSYEKL. The CDR3 DNA follows: TGCGCCAGCAGCCTTCAGACAGGGGTGGCAGACGAGCAGTACTTC. It codes for CASSLQTGVADEQYF.

This clonotype has a count of ten or more. V is TRBV29-1 and J is TRBJ2-7; 10 bases are a match to TRBD1. CDR1 and CDR2 (germline): SQVTM, ANQGSEA. CDR3 length: 14 amino acids. V lost 4 bases, J lost 5 bases, and 8 bases stayed unmatched. Here the CDR3 reads CSVGSRDRGHEQYF. CDR3 nucleotides: TGCAGCGTTGGGTCCCGGGACAGGGGTCACGAGCAGTACTTC.

This clonotype was counted many times. This CDR3 is CSVAVTGVGTEAFF. The DNA for the CDR3 is TGCAGCGTCGCCGTGACAGGGGTTGGCACTGAAGCTTTCTTT. The rearrangement uses TRBV29-1 and TRBJ1-1, with TRBD1 identical over 8 bases. This CDR3 has 14 amino acids. Germline values: CDR1 SQVTM, CDR2 ANQGSEA. Losses at the gene ends were 6 bases for V and 4 bases for J; bases not matched to a gene: 10. Using reference TRBV29-1 and TRBJ1-1 for the parts outside the CDR3, the full variable domain is SAVISQKPSRDICQRGTSLTIQCQVDSQVTMMFWYRQQPGQSLTLIATANQGSEATYESGFVIDKFPISRPNLTFSTLTVSNMSPEDSSIYLCSVAVTGVGTEAFFGQGTRLTVV.

J is TRBJ1-4 and V is TRBV9; D is perhaps TRBD1 (5 bases). This CDR3 has 15 amino acids. The germline gives CDR1 SGDLS, CDR2 YYNGEE. Trimming took off 0 bases at V and 8 bases at J, with 14 bases between the two ends. This chain's CDR3 is CASSVAGTAWEKLFF. The CDR3 region has the DNA TGTGCCAGCAGCGTAGCTGGGACCGCCTGGGAAAAACTGTTTTTT.

The V and J genes are TRBV3-1 and TRBJ2-2; 8 nucleotides line up with TRBD1. Unmatched junction bases numbered 8, after V lost 2 bases and J lost 6 bases. CDR1 is LGHDT and CDR2 is YNNKEL in the germline V gene (reference sequence). The CDR3 length is 16 residues. The CDR3 coding sequence is TGTGCCAGCAGCCAACCCCCTCTGACAGGGGCCGGGGAGCTGTTTTTT. The encoded protein is CASSQPPLTGAGELFF. Variable domain in full (rest from reference TRBV3-1 and TRBJ2-2): DTAVSQTPKYLVTQMGNDKSIKCEQNLGHDTMYWYKQDSKKFLKIMFSYNNKELIINETVPNRFSPKSPDKAHLNLHINSLELGDSAVYFCASSQPPLTGAGELFFGEGSRLTVL.

By share, this clonotype counts as medium-sized. The chain employs TRBV12-3 or TRBV12-4 and TRBJ1-2; 7 nucleotides match TRBD1. This CDR3 region has 12 residues. Trimming cost V 7 bases and J 8 bases; bases outside gene matches: 7. The CDR3 loop reads CASTTGVEGYTF. CDR3 DNA: TGTGCCAGCACCACAGGGGTCGAGGGCTACACCTTC.

The chain employs TRBV5-6 and TRBJ2-3, with D possibly TRBD1 on 6 matching bases. In germline, CDR1 is SGHDT, CDR2 YYEEEE. CDR3 length: 16 residues. V was trimmed by 4 bases and J by 1 base, leaving 16 bases between them. The CDR3 loop reads CASSIPQGLGTDTQYF. The CDR3, as DNA: TGTGCCAGCAGCATTCCCCAGGGGTTGGGCACAGATACGCAGTATTTT.

This clonotype was recorded at least ten times. The V call is TRBV7-9, the J call TRBJ1-1; TRBD1 matches at 9 bases. V shed 5 bases, J shed 3 bases, and the junction held 7 bases outside the gene matches. Germline V CDR1 and CDR2: SEHNR, FQNEAQ (reference sequence). This CDR3 is 15 amino acids long. The CDR3 sequence is CASSTQGAFDTEAFF. The CDR3 DNA sequence: TGTGCCAGCAGCACACAGGGGGCGTTTGACACTGAAGCTTTCTTT.

V and J are TRBV2 and TRBJ1-6; 8 bases map to TRBD1. The CDR3 length is 15 residues. Germline V gives CDR1 SNHLY, CDR2 FYNNEI. The J segment lost 7 bases and the V segment lost 1 base, leaving 3 bases of the junction unmatched. The CDR3: CASSEGQGANSPLHF. CDR3 DNA: TGTGCCAGCAGTGAAGGGCAGGGGGCGAATTCACCCCTCCACTTT.

This clonotype was recorded at least ten times. The V and J genes are TRBV3-1 and TRBJ2-5; a weak D match, TRBD2 (7 bases). The V gene's germline CDR1 is LGHDT and CDR2 YNNKEL (reference sequence). V was trimmed by 1 base and J by 4 bases, leaving 16 bases between them. The CDR3 sequence is 16 residues long. CDR3 DNA sequence: TGTGCCAGCAGCCAAGCTTCTCCGGGGGGCCGAGAGACCCAGTACTTC. Protein sequence: CASSQASPGGRETQYF.

The sample holds many counts of this clonotype. The chain uses TRBV5-4 and TRBJ1-1; TRBD1 matches at 7 bases. Germline V lookup: CDR1 SGHNT, CDR2 YYREEE (reference sequence). The CDR3 loop spans 12 amino acids. V was clipped by 7 bases and J by 8 bases; unmatched bases: 8. The chain's CDR3 is CASGEDRDEAFF. The CDR3 region has the DNA TGTGCCAGCGGGGAAGACAGGGACGAAGCTTTCTTT.

In its sample, this clonotype was seen many times. J is TRBJ2-1 and V is TRBV30; a weak D match, TRBD2 (7 bases). The CDR3 totals 12 residues. CDR1 is GTSNPN and CDR2 is SVGIG in the germline V gene (reference sequence). The V and J ends lost 4 bases and 8 bases respectively, with 12 bases between them. The CDR3 sequence is CAWNQGRDEQFF. In DNA, the CDR3 is TGTGCCTGGAATCAGGGGAGGGATGAGCAGTTCTTC.

In its sample, this clonotype is medium-sized. The chain couples TRBV11-2 to TRBJ2-1, with TRBD1 matching over 7 bases. This CDR3 has 16 residues. Trimming took 0 bases from V and 6 from J; bases not matched to a gene: 8. CDR1 and CDR2 from the germline V gene are SGHAT and FQNNGV. Here the CDR3 reads CASSLDKGAYSNEQFF. CDR3 bases: TGTGCCAGCAGCTTAGATAAGGGGGCCTACAGCAATGAGCAGTTCTTC. Full variable domain (rest looked up from reference TRBV11-2 and TRBJ2-1): EAGVAQSPRYKIIEKRQSVAFWCNPISGHATLYWYQQILGQGPKLLIQFQNNGVVDDSQLPKDRFSAERLKGVDSTLKIQPAKLEDSAVYLCASSLDKGAYSNEQFFGPGTRLTVL.